The present entry profiles one T cell receptor (beta chain) with its context. Its antigen is as yet unknown. These data are taken from a study of cytomegalovirus exposure and HLA in healthy donors. Whole-study context: In an earlier analysis, around 100 million unique TCR beta sequences were found from 150 million to 200 million T cells. Study-level points and caveats: Researchers left out some V segments, among them TRBV6-2 and TRBV6-3, as indistinguishable. Reports showed the classifier diagnosing cytomegalovirus status with high specificity and sensitivity. There were reportedly fewer N-insertions in an Asian-associated ancestry cluster than the roughly 670-donor mean, in a later analysis.

Vbeta (60) and Jbeta (13) primers were used in the PCR. Clones were read by immunoSEQ multiplex PCR, and TCRdb kept only the in-frame ones, dropping some. Here the sample spans 150,000 to 200,000 clones, 81% being singletons. This CDR3 has 15 amino acids. Deletions cut 0 bases from V and 4 bases from J, with 12 bases between. Looked up from germline, CDR1 is MNHEY and CDR2 is SVGAGI. This receptor was taken from a woman under 30 in good health and CMV-seropositive. Sequenced: PBMCs. This chain connects TRBV6-5 to TRBJ1-1; D ambiguous. CDR3 region: CASSYSGLGGTEAFF. The CDR3 DNA follows: TGTGCCAGCAGTTACTCGGGTCTTGGCGGCACTGAAGCTTTCTTT.